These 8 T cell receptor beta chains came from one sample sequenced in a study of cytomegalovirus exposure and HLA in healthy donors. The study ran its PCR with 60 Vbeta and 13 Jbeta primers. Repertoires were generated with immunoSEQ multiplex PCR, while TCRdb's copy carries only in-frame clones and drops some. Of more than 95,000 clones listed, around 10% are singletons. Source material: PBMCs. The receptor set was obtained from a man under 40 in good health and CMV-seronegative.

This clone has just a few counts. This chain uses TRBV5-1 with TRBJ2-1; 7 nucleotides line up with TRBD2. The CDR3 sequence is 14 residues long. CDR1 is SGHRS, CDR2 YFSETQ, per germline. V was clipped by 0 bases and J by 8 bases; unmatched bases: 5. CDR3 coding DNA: TGCGCCAGCAGCTTGGAGGGGACTAAGGATGAGCAGTTCTTC. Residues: CASSLEGTKDEQFF. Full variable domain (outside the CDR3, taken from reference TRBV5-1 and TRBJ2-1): KAGVTQTPRYLIKTRGQQVTLSCSPISGHRSVSWYQQTPGQGLQFLFEYFSETQRNKGNFPGRFSGRQFSNSRSEMNVSTLELGDSALYLCASSLEGTKDEQFFGPGTRLTVL.

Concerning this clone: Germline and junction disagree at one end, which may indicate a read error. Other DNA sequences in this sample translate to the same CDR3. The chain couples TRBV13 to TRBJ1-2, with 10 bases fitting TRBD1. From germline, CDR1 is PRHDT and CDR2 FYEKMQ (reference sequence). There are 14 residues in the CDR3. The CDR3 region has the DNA TGTGCTAGCAGCTGGGACAGGGGCGCACCTGGCTACACCTTC. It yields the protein CASSWDRGAPGYTF.

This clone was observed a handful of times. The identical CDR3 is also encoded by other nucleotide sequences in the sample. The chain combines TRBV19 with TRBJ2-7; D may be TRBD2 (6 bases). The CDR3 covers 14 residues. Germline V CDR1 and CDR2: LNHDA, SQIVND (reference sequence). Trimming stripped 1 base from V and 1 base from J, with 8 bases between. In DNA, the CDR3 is TGTGCCAGTAGTATAGGGGGACTTTCCTACGAGCAGTACTTC. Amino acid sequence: CASSIGGLSYEQYF.

CDR3 region: CAISRAGNTIYF. CDR3 nucleotide sequence: TGTGCCATCAGCAGGGCGGGAAACACCATATATTTT. The V gene is TRBV10-3, the J gene TRBJ1-3; D might be TRBD1 (5 bases). V was pared by 6 bases and J by 4 bases, with 7 bases between. In germline, CDR1 is ENHRY, CDR2 SYGVKD. The CDR3 contains 12 residues.

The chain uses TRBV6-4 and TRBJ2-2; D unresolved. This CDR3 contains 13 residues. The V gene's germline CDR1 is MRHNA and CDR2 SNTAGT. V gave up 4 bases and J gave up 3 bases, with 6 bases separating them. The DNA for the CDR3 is TGTGCCAGCAGTGCACTGTACACCGGGGAGCTGTTTTTT. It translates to CASSALYTGELFF.

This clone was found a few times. The chain's CDR3 is CAWSAGAVYEKLFF. As DNA, the CDR3 is TGTGCCTGGAGTGCAGGGGCCGTCTATGAAAAACTGTTTTTT. The rearrangement joins TRBV30 to TRBJ1-4, with D possibly being TRBD1 (6 bases). Germline values: CDR1 GTSNPN, CDR2 SVGIG (reference sequence). The CDR3 runs to 14 residues. Trimming shortened V by 1 base and J by 6 bases, and 12 bases separated the two germline ends.

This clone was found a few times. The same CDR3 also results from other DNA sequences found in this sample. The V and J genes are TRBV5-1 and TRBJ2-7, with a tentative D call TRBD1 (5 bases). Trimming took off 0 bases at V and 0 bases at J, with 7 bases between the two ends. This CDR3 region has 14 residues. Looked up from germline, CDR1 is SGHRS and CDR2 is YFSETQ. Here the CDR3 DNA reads TGCGCCAGCAGCTTGGGGGGCAGCTCCTACGAGCAGTACTTC. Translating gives CASSLGGSSYEQYF.

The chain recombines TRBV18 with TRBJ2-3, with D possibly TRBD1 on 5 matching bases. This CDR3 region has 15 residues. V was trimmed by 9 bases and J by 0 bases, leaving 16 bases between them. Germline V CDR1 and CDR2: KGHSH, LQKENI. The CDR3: CASQQAIASTDTQYF. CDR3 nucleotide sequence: TGTGCCAGTCAACAGGCCATCGCTAGCACAGATACGCAGTATTTT.